This T cell receptor (beta chain) was identified during a study of T cell responses to AZD1222 COVID-19 vaccine. The V gene's germline CDR1 is SGHTA and CDR2 FQGNSA. The length of the CDR3 is 13 residues. Deletions cut 1 base from V and 3 bases from J, with 7 bases between. Using immunoSEQ multiplex PCR, the repertoire was profiled, and TCRdb retains in-frame clones only, with some absent. The sample has tens of thousands of clones; approximately 80% are singletons. The receptor comes from an adult who received the AZD1222 COVID-19 vaccine. The sequencing used peripheral blood, collected 28 days after the second AZD1222 dose. The chain joins TRBV7-2 to TRBJ2-7; a weak D match, TRBD2 (5 bases). CDR3 sequence reads: CASSLVSGYEQYF. DNA for the CDR3: TGTGCCAGCAGCTTAGTGAGCGGCTACGAGCAGTACTTC. Using reference TRBV7-2 and TRBJ2-7 for the parts outside the CDR3, the full variable domain is GAGVSQSPSNKVTEKGKDVELRCDPISGHTALYWYRQSLGQGLEFLIYFQGNSAPDKSGLPSDRFSAERTGGSVSTLTIQRTQQEDSAVYLCASSLVSGYEQYFGPGTRLTVT.